This TCR beta chain is drawn from a study of cytomegalovirus exposure and HLA in healthy donors. The study, taken as a whole, reports: The authors later linked a missense DCLRE1C variant to TCR beta V- and J-gene trimming. Data from an earlier analysis indicated that most TCR beta V segments were productive either about 87% or about 30% of the time.

Germline V gene data show CDR1 as LNHNV and CDR2 as YYDKDF (reference sequence). Trimming cost V 3 bases and J 4 bases, with 12 bases left between them. This CDR3 is 14 amino acids long. Vbeta (60) and Jbeta (13) primers were used in the PCR. Sequencing used immunoSEQ multiplex PCR; TCRdb keeps in-frame clones, though not all of them. The sample yields roughly 200,000 clones, 79% seen once. Note on this clone: Its antigen is unidentified.

The source material was PBMCs. The sequence was obtained from a woman aged 30 to 39 in good health and CMV-seropositive. The chain recombines TRBV15 with TRBJ1-2, with D possibly matching TRBD1 (6 bases). The CDR3 region is CATSRTGLTYGYTF. The CDR3 DNA reads TGTGCCACCAGCAGGACAGGTCTTACCTATGGCTACACCTTC.